This TCR beta chain was captured in a study of cytomegalovirus exposure and HLA in healthy donors. Both 60 Vbeta primers and 13 Jbeta primers went into the PCR. Repertoires were generated with immunoSEQ multiplex PCR, while TCRdb's copy carries only in-frame clones and drops some. The table gives under 250,000 clones; the top ten clones make up over 0.95% of it. The CDR3 is 16 residues long. Trimming took 7 bases from V and 4 from J, leaving 19 bases between them. CDR1 is MDHEN and CDR2 is SYDVKM in the germline V gene. The sequence derives from a girl aged 2 to 9 in good health and CMV-seropositive. The sequenced sample consisted of PBMCs. The gene calls are TRBV28 and TRBJ1-4; D remains unclear. The CDR3 bases are TGTGCCAGCAAACTGAGTTTACAGCCTATTAATGAAAAACTGTTTTTT. The encoded protein is CASKLSLQPINEKLFF.